This is a list of T cell receptor beta chains from one sample in a study of blood T cell repertoires in COVID-19. Data came from immunoSEQ multiplex PCR; TCRdb stores just in-frame clones and leaves some out. The repertoire holds hundreds of thousands of clones, with 80% to 90% as singletons. The specimen sequenced was PBMCs or T cells enriched from blood (not recorded which). These TCRs come from a man in his forties or fifties who had been exposed to COVID-19. The CDR3 runs from the conserved cysteine through the conserved F or W. The D gene is left open where the match is weak. Clone size is given for some rows only: seen once, a few or many times, or a class if the clone is expanded.

D gene	clone size	J gene	V gene	CDR3 protein	CDR3 DNA
.	.	TRBJ1-1	TRBV28	CASNGEGGYTEAFF	TGTGCCAGCAACGGGGAAGGGGGATACACTGAAGCTTTCTTT
TRBD2	.	TRBJ2-3	TRBV19	CASSMSGIDTQYF	TGTGCCAGTAGTATGAGCGGGATAGATACGCAGTATTTT
.	.	TRBJ1-2	TRBV29-1	CSVDRGKGGYTF	TGCAGCGTTGACAGGGGCAAAGGCGGCTACACCTTC
TRBD1	.	TRBJ2-1	TRBV15	CATSRKKGWTGQNEQFF	TGTGCCACCAGCAGAAAAAAGGGCTGGACAGGACAGAATGAGCAGTTCTTC
.	.	TRBJ1-1	TRBV3-1/TRBV3-2	CASSHEANTEAFF	TGTGCCAGCAGCCACGAAGCCAACACTGAAGCTTTCTTT
.	.	TRBJ2-5	TRBV5-6	CASSPGGVVETQYF	TGTGCCAGCAGCCCCGGCGGGGTGGTAGAGACCCAGTACTTC
.	.	TRBJ2-1	TRBV7-2	CASTRGGGGSNEQFF	TGTGCCAGCACCCGGGGAGGGGGTGGGTCCAATGAGCAGTTCTTC
.	.	TRBJ1-2	TRBV28	CASSAGVYGYTF	TGTGCCAGCAGTGCGGGGGTCTATGGCTACACCTTC
TRBD2	.	TRBJ2-7	TRBV7-3	CASSLMSGGSYEQYF	TGTGCCAGCAGCTTAATGTCCGGGGGGAGCTACGAGCAGTACTTC
.	once	TRBJ2-2	TRBV3-1/TRBV3-2	CASTPSSGGGELFF	TGTGCCAGCACCCCTAGTAGCGGAGGCGGGGAGCTGTTTTTT
.	.	TRBJ2-2	TRBV7-9	CARRDRNTGELFF	TGTGCCAGGCGCGACAGGAACACCGGGGAGCTGTTTTTT
.	.	TRBJ1-6	TRBV12-3/TRBV12-4	CASSQGPSPLHF	TGTGCCAGCAGCCAGGGGCCTTCACCCCTCCACTTT
.	.	TRBJ1-5	TRBV4-1	CASSLRTTQPQHF	TGCGCCAGCAGCCTACGGACTACTCAGCCCCAGCATTTT
.	.	TRBJ1-2	TRBV28	CASSGGAPNYGYTF	TGTGCCAGCAGTGGGGGGGCTCCGAACTATGGCTACACCTTC
TRBD1	.	TRBJ1-1	TRBV10-3	CAITPGGRTEAFF	TGTGCCATCACCCCAGGGGGAAGGACTGAAGCTTTCTTT
.	.	TRBJ2-4	TRBV14	CASSQGGLAKNIQYF	TGTGCCAGCAGCCAAGGGGGCCTAGCCAAAAACATTCAGTACTTC
.	.	TRBJ2-3	TRBV5-4	CASSFGFTDTQYF	TGTGCCAGCAGCTTCGGGTTCACAGATACGCAGTATTTT
.	.	TRBJ2-1	TRBV13	CASSSGDSGSNNEQFF	TGTGCCAGCAGCTCCGGGGACAGCGGGAGCAACAATGAGCAGTTCTTC
.	.	TRBJ1-3	TRBV11-2	CASSRRSFSGNTIYF	TGTGCCAGCAGCCGCAGGTCCTTCTCTGGAAACACCATATATTTT
.	.	TRBJ2-4	TRBV28	CASSSDAGARYIQYF	TGTGCCAGCAGTAGCGACGCGGGGGCGAGATACATTCAGTACTTC
.	.	TRBJ1-4	TRBV20-1	CSGQIGEKLFF	TGCAGTGGGCAAATCGGGGAAAAACTGTTTTTT
.	.	TRBJ2-7	TRBV10-3	CAISESRHSYEQYF	TGTGCCATCAGTGAGTCGAGGCATTCCTACGAGCAGTACTTC